This entry describes one T cell receptor (beta chain). These data originate in a study of blood T cell repertoires in COVID-19. The CDR3 has 20 residues. CDR1 and CDR2 from the germline V gene are MNHEY and SMNVEV (reference sequence). With V trimmed by 3 bases and J by 0 bases, 12 bases remained unmatched. Clones were sequenced by immunoSEQ multiplex PCR, and TCRdb holds only the in-frame ones, with some missing. In the table there are 110,000 or so clones, 80% to 90% of which are singletons. The sample consisted of peripheral blood. V is TRBV27 and J is TRBJ2-3; 13 nucleotides line up with TRBD2. This receptor was identified in a human donor in a cohort sampled during active COVID-19. CDR3 protein: CASSFPTSGGGLSSTDTQYF. The CDR3 DNA is TGTGCCAGCAGTTTCCCCACTAGCGGGGGGGGACTTTCTAGCACAGATACGCAGTATTTT.